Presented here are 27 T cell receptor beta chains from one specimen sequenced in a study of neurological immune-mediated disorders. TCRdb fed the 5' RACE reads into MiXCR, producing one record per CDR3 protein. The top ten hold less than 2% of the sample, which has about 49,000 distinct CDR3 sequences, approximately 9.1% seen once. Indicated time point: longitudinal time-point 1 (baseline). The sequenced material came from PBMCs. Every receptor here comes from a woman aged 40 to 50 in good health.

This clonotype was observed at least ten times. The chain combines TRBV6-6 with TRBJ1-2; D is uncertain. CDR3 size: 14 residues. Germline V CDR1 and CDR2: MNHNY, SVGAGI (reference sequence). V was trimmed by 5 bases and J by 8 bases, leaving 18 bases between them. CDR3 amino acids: CASSPGSPSWGYTF. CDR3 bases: TGTGCCAGCAGTCCGGGGAGCCCCTCTTGGGGCTACACCTTC.

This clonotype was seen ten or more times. Written as DNA, the CDR3 is TGCAGCGGGGGACAGCGGCGGAGCACAGATACGCAGTATTTT. Translating gives CSGGQRRSTDTQYF. V is TRBV29-1 and J is TRBJ2-3; the match to TRBD1 covers 7 bases. Per germline, CDR1 SQVTM and CDR2 ANQGSEA. V shed 7 bases, J shed 0 bases, and the junction held 7 bases outside the gene matches. The CDR3 is 14 residues long.

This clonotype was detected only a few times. The CDR3 DNA reads TGCAGCGTTGTAGGAAGTGGGACAGACACTGAAGCTTTCTTT. Protein sequence: CSVVGSGTDTEAFF. The gene calls are TRBV29-1 and TRBJ1-1, with TRBD1 matching over 7 bases. CDR1 is SQVTM and CDR2 is ANQGSEA in the germline V gene. The CDR3 runs 14 residues. V lost 4 bases, J lost 3 bases, and 8 bases stayed unmatched.

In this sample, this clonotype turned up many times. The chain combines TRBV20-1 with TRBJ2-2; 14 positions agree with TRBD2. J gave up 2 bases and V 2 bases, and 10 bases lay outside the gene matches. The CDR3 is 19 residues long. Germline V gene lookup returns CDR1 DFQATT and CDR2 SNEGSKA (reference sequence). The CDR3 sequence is CSARRWGGTSGSNTGELFF. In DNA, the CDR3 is TGCAGTGCTAGAAGATGGGGGGGGACTAGCGGGAGCAACACCGGGGAGCTGTTTTTT.

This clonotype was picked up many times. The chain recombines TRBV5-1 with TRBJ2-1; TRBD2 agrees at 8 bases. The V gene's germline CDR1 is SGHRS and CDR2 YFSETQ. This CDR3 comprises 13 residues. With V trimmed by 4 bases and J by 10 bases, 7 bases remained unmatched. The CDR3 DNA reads TGCGCCAGCAGCCGCCAAGCGGGGGACGAGCAGTTCTTC. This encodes CASSRQAGDEQFF.

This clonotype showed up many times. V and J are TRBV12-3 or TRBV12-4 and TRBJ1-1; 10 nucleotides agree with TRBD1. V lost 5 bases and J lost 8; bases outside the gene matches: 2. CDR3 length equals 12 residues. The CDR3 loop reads CASSEGQGEAFF. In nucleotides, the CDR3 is TGTGCCAGCAGTGAGGGACAGGGGGAAGCTTTCTTT.

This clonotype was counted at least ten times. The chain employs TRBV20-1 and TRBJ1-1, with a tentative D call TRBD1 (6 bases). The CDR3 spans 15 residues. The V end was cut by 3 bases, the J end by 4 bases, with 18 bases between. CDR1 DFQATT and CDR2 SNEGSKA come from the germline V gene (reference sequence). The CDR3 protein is CSARPGVGWSTEAFF. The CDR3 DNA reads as TGCAGTGCTAGGCCAGGGGTAGGATGGTCCACTGAAGCTTTCTTT.

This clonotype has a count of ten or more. This CDR3 is CASSLLQGAGIGNTEAFF. The CDR3 nucleotides read TGTGCCAGCAGCTTACTACAGGGGGCTGGGATCGGGAACACTGAAGCTTTCTTT. The genes are TRBV7-2 and TRBJ1-1, with 9 bases fitting TRBD1. The length of the CDR3 is 18 residues. From germline, CDR1 is SGHTA and CDR2 FQGNSA. V shed 2 bases, J shed 1 base, and the junction held 11 bases outside the gene matches.

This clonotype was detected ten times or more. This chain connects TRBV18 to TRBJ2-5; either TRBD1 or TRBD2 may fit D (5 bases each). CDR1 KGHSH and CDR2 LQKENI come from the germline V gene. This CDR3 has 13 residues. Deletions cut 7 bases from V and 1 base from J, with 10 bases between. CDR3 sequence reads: CASYSGTQETQYF. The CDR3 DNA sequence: TGTGCCAGCTACTCCGGGACCCAAGAGACCCAGTACTTC. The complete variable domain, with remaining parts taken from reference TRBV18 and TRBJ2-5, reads NAGVMQNPRHLVRRRGQEARLRCSPMKGHSHVYWYRQLPEEGLKFMVYLQKENIIDESGMPKERFSAEFPKEGPSILRIQQVVRGDSAAYFCASYSGTQETQYFGPGTRLLVL.

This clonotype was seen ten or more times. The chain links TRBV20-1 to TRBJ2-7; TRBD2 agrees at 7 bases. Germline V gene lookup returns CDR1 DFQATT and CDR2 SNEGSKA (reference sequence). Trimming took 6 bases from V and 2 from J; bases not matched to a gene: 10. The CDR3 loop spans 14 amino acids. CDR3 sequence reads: CSAGPSGAAYEQYF. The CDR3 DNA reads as TGCAGTGCCGGACCCAGCGGGGCCGCCTACGAGCAGTACTTC.

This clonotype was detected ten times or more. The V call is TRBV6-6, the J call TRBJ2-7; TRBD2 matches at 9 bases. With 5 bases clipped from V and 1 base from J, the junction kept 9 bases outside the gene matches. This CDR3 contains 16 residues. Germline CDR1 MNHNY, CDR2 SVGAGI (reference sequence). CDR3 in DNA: TGTGCCAGCAGTCCCCAGAGTCTAGCGGGGTCCTACGAGCAGTACTTC. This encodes CASSPQSLAGSYEQYF.

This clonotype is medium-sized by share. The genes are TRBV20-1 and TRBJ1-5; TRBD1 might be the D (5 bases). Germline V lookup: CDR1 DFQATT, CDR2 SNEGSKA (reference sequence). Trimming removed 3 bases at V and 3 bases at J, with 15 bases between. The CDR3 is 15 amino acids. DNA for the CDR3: TGCAGTGCTAGTAATCCGGGGCATAACAATCAGCCCCAGCATTTT. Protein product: CSASNPGHNNQPQHF.

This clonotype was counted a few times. CDR3 DNA sequence: TGTGCCAGCAGCCAAGATGCGGGGATCGGTGAAGCTTTCTTT. This encodes CASSQDAGIGEAFF. J is TRBJ1-1 and V is TRBV3-1, with D unclear. This CDR3 is 14 amino acids long. Trimming cost V 0 bases and J 7 bases, with 12 bases left between them. The germline CDR1 and CDR2 sequences are LGHDT and YNNKEL (reference sequence).

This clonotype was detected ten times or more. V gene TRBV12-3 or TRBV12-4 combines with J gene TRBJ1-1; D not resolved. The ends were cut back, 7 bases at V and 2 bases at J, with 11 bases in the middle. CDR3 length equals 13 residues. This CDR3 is CASTNQVNTEAFF. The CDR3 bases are TGTGCCAGCACTAATCAGGTAAACACTGAAGCTTTCTTT.

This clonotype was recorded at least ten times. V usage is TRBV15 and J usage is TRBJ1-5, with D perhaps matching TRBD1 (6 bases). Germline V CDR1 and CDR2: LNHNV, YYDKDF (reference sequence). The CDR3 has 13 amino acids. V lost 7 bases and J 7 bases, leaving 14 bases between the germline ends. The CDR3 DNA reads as TGTGCCACCACGGGCCAGGGGAGCCAGCCCCAGCATTTT. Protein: CATTGQGSQPQHF.

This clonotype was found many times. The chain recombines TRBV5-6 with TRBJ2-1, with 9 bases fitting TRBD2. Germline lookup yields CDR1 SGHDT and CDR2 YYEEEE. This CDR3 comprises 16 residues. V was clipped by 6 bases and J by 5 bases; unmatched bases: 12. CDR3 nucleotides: TGTGCCAGCACCATTGCGGGGGGGGCTACTAACAATGAGCAGTTCTTC. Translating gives CASTIAGGATNNEQFF.

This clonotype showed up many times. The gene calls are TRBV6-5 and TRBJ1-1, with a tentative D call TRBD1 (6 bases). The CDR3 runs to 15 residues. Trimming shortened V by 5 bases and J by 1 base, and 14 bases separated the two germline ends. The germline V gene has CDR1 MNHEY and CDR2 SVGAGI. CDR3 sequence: CASSPAGTTNTEAFF. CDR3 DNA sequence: TGTGCCAGCAGTCCAGCCGGGACAACGAACACTGAAGCTTTCTTT.

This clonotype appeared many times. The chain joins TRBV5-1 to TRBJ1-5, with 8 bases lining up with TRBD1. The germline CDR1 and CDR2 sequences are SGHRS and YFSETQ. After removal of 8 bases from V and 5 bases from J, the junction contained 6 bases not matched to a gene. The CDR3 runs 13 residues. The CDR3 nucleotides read TGCGCCAGTCGACAGGGGCCTGATCAGCCCCAGCATTTT. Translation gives CASRQGPDQPQHF.

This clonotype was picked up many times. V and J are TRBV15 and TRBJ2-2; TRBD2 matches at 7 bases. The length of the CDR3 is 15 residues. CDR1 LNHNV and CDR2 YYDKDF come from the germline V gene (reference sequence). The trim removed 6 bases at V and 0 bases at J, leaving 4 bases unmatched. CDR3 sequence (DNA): TGTGCCACCAGAGCTAGCGGAGCGAACACCGGGGAGCTGTTTTTT. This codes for CATRASGANTGELFF.

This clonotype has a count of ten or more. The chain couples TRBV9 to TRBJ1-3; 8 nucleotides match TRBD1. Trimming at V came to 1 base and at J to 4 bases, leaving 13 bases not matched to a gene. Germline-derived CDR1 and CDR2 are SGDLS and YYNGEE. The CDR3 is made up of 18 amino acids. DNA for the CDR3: TGTGCCAGCAGCGTATCCCGAGAACAGGGGGATGCCGGAAACACCATATATTTT. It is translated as CASSVSREQGDAGNTIYF.

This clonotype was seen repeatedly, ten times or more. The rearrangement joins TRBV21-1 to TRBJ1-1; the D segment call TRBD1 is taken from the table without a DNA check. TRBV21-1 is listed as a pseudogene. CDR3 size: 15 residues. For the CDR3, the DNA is TGTGCCAGCAGCAATACCCAGGGGGCGAACACTGAAGCTTTCTTT. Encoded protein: CASSNTQGANTEAFF.

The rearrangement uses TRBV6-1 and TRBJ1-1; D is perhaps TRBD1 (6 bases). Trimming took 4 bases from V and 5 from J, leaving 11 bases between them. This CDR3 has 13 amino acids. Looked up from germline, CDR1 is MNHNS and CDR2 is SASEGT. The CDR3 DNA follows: TGTGCCAGCAGTGTGGACAGATCTACTGAAGCTTTCTTT. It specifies CASSVDRSTEAFF.

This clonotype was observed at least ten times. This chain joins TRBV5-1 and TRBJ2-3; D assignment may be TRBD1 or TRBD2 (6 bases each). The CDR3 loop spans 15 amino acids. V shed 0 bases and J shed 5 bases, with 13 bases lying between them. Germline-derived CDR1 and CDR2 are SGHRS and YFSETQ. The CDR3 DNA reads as TGCGCCAGCAGCTTGGATAGGGGGGCGGAAGATACGCAGTATTTT. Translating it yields CASSLDRGAEDTQYF. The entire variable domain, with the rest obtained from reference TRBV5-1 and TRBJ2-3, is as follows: KAGVTQTPRYLIKTRGQQVTLSCSPISGHRSVSWYQQTPGQGLQFLFEYFSETQRNKGNFPGRFSGRQFSNSRSEMNVSTLELGDSALYLCASSLDRGAEDTQYFGPGTRLTVL.

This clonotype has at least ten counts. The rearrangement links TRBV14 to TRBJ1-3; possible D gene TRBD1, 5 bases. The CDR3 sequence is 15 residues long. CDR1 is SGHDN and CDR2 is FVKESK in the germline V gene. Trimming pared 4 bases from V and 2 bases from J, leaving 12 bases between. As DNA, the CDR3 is TGTGCCAGCAGCCCGGACACGATTCCTGGAAACACCATATATTTT. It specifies CASSPDTIPGNTIYF.

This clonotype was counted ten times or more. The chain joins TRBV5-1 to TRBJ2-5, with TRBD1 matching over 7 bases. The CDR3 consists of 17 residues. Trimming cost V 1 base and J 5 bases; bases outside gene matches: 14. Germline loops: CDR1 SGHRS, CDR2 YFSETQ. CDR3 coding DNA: TGCGCCAGCAGCTTGAGACAGGGATACGCCGCTCGGGAGACCCAGTACTTC. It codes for CASSLRQGYAARETQYF.

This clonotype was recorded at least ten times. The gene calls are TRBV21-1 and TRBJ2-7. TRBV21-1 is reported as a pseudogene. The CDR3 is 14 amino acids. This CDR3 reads CASSTTITWGEQYF. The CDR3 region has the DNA TGTGCCAGCAGCACGACCATTACCTGGGGCGAGCAGTACTTC.

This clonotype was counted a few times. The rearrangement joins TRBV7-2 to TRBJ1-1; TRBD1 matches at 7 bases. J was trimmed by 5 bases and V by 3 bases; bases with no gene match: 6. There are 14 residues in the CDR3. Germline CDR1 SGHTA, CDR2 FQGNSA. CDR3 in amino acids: CASSFTGVETEAFF. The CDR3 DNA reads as TGTGCCAGCAGCTTTACAGGGGTTGAGACTGAAGCTTTCTTT.